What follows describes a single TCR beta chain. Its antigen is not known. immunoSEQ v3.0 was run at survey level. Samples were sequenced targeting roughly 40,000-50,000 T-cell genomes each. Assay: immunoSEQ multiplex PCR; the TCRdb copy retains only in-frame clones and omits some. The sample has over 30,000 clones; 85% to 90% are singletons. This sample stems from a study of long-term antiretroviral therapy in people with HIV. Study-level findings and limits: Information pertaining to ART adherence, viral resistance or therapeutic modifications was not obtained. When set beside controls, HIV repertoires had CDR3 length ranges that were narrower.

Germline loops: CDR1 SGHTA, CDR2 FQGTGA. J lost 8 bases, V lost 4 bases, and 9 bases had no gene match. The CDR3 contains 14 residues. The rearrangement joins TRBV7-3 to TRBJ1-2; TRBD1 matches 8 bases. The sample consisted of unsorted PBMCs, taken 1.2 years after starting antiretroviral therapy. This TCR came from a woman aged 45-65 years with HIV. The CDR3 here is CASSSGTGVGGYTF. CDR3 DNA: TGTGCCAGCAGCTCTGGGACAGGTGTGGGCGGCTACACCTTC.